This TCR beta chain was found in a study of naive and memory T cell subsets. There are many counts of this clonotype. The antigen is unknown. This CDR3 has 17 amino acids. Germline CDR1 SNHLY, CDR2 FYNNEI. V lost 0 bases and J lost 0, with 13 bases in between. The library had UMIs added by 3' ligation of an oligonucleotide to TCR cDNA. Cells were not sorted; total RNA input targeted roughly 1 to 1,100 ng. The study, taken as a whole, reports: TCR transcript changes with activation or differentiation may affect this RNA method.

The SP2 primer and nested alpha and beta constant region primers amplified ligated cDNA in four rounds. Alpha and beta constant region primers primed reverse transcription for blood and skin samples. TCRdb reprocessed the 5' RACE reads via MiXCR and lists one record per CDR3 protein. In the table there are more than 50,000 distinct CDR3 sequences, approximately 6.6% of which are singletons. J is TRBJ2-3 and V is TRBV2, with D perhaps TRBD2 (6 bases). The clonotype comes from a male donor in good health. CDR3 nucleotides: TGTGCCAGCAGTGAAGCGCTTCCGGGAGCTAGCACAGATACGCAGTATTTT. Residues: CASSEALPGASTDTQYF.